The clone carrying this T cell receptor beta chain showed up just a few times. These data come from a study of T cells in Graves' hyperthyroidism and ophthalmopathy. RNA transcripts gave rise to amplified TCR beta CDR3 regions. An initial round of RT-PCR targeting the TCR CDR3 relied on the HTBI primer set. TCRdb redid the calling of the multiplex PCR reads with MiXCR, one entry per CDR3 protein. Of about 380,000 distinct CDR3 sequences in the sample, roughly 20% are singletons; the top ten hold less than 45%. The sequencing input was blood. The TCR comes from a man younger than 30 with Graves' ophthalmopathy.

CDR3 nucleotide sequence: TGCGCCAGTGCAGGGGGACATAGCAATCAGCCCCAGCATTTT. This gives the protein CASAGGHSNQPQHF. The chain recombines TRBV10-2 with TRBJ1-5; 7 positions match TRBD1. V dropped 9 bases and J dropped 0; count of bases not matched to a gene: 5. Germline V lookup: CDR1 WSHSY, CDR2 SAAADI. The CDR3 spans 14 residues.